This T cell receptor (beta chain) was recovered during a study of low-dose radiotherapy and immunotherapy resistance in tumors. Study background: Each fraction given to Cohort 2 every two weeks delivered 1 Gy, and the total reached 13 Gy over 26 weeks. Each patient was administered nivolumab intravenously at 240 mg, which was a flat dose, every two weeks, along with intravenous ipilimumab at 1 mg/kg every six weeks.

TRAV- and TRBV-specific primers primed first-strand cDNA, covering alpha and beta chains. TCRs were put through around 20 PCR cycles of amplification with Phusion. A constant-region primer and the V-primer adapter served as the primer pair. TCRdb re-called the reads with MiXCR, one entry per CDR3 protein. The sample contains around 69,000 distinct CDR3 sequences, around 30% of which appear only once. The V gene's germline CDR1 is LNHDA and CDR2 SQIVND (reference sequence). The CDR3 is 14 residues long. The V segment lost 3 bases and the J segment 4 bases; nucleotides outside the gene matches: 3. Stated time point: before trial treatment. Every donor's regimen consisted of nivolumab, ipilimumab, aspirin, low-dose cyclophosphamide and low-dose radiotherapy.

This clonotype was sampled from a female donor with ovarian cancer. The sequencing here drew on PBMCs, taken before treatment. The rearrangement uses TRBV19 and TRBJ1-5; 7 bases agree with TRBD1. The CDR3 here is CASSMGQSNQPQHF. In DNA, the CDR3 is TGTGCCAGTAGTATGGGACAGTCGAATCAGCCCCAGCATTTT.